A single TCR beta chain is shown here with its context. This sample stems from a study of blood T cell repertoires in COVID-19. Libraries were prepared by immunoSEQ multiplex PCR; TCRdb keeps only in-frame clonotypes and omits some of them. The data contain some 170,000 clones, more than 75% of them singletons. V dropped 6 bases and J dropped 7; count of bases not matched to a gene: 6. This CDR3 has 13 residues. The sequenced material came from peripheral blood. This sequence joins TRBV12-3 or TRBV12-4 and TRBJ1-2, with TRBD1 identical over 9 bases. This receptor was taken from a woman in her 70s with COVID-19, enrolled during active disease. CDR3 DNA: TGTGCCAGCAGGGGGACAGGGTGGGGTGGCTACACCTTC. Amino acids: CASRGTGWGGYTF.